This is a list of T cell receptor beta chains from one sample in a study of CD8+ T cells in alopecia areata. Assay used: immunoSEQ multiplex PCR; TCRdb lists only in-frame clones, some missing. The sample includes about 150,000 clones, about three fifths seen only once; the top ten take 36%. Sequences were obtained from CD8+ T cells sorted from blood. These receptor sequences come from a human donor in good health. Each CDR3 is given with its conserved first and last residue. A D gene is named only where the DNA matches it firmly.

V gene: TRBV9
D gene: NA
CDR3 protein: CASSDQQGVDTGELFF

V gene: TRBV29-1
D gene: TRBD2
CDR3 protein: CSVVGGRGYNEQFF

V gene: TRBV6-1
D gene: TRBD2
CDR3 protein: CASSEGLNGRGMYTQYF

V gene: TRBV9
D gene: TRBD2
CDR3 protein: CASSAGLAGAYTGELFF

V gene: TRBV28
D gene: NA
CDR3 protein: CASSSRDTDAFEPQHF

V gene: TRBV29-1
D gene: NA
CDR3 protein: CSVMLFGTFPLTEAFF

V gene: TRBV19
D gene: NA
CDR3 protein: CASSERGSTEAFF

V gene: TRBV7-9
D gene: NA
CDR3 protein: CASSLAGIRYTGELFF

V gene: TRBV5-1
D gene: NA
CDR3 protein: CASRPRRRGHHTGELFF

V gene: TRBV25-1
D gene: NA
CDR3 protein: CASSDPSSGELFF

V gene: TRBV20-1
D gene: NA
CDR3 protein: CSATYRDGYTF

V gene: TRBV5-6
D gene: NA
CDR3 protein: CASRPGITGELFF

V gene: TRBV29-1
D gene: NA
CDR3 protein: CSVEASSFLVYNEQFF

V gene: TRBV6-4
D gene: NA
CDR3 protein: CASTRGGYGYTF

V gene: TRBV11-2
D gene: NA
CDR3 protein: CASSLEIGDRTDTQYF

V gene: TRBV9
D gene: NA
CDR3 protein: CASSVSATALPEQFF